The 27 T cell receptor beta chains below were found in one sample sequenced in a study of cytomegalovirus exposure and HLA in healthy donors. Both 60 Vbeta primers and 13 Jbeta primers went into the PCR. Only in-frame clones appear in the TCRdb table, and some are missing; sequencing was by immunoSEQ multiplex PCR. The sample has 150,000 to 200,000 clones, around 78% seen once. The sample comprised PBMCs. The receptors originated from a woman aged 40 to 50 in good health and CMV-seronegative.

The V and J genes are TRBV6-5 and TRBJ1-4; maybe TRBD1 (5 bases). CDR1 and CDR2 (germline): MNHEY, SVGAGI. With 2 bases removed from V and 7 bases from J, the gap between germline ends came to 14 bases. This CDR3 has 15 residues. The DNA of the CDR3 is TGTGCCAGCAGTTACCTCCAGGGATCTAGTGAAAAACTGTTTTTT. It codes for CASSYLQGSSEKLFF.

J is TRBJ1-2 and V is TRBV4-1; D ambiguous. CDR3 length equals 15 residues. V shed 5 bases and J shed 4 bases, with 17 bases lying between them. CDR1 MGHRA and CDR2 YSYEKL come from the germline V gene. Here the CDR3 DNA reads TGCGCCAGCAGCGACGGACTCATTTACGGCTATGGCTACACCTTC. This codes for CASSDGLIYGYGYTF.

The V and J genes are TRBV6-6 and TRBJ1-4, with D maybe TRBD1 (6 bases). The CDR3 has 15 residues. With 2 bases removed from V and 8 bases from J, the gap between germline ends came to 15 bases. Per the germline V gene, CDR1 is MNHNY and CDR2 is SVGAGI (reference sequence). CDR3 sequence reads: CASSYEARGGEKLFF. CDR3 coding DNA: TGTGCCAGCAGTTACGAGGCCAGGGGTGGGGAAAAACTGTTTTTT.

This clone was observed a single time. CDR3 coding DNA: TGTGCCAGCTCACCACCGGTTCTGTCAGGGGGCCGTGAGACCCAGTACTTC. It translates to CASSPPVLSGGRETQYF. The chain recombines TRBV18 with TRBJ2-5; TRBD1 matches at 8 bases. Germline CDR1 KGHSH, CDR2 LQKENI. CDR3 size: 17 residues. V was pared by 0 bases and J by 5 bases, with 11 bases of the junction left unmatched.

V is TRBV6-5 and J is TRBJ1-1; 7 bases are a match to TRBD1. CDR1 MNHEY and CDR2 SVGAGI come from the germline V gene. Germline trimming cut 5 bases from V and 8 bases from J; bases unmatched to any gene: 5. This CDR3 comprises 12 residues. The CDR3 sequence: CASSTRQGEAFF. Here the CDR3 DNA reads TGTGCCAGCAGTACCCGACAGGGCGAAGCTTTCTTT.

V and J are TRBV11-2 and TRBJ1-3; D gene uncertain. There are 15 residues in the CDR3. Germline CDR1 is SGHAT and CDR2 is FQNNGV. Trimming took off 1 base at V and 3 bases at J, with 10 bases between the two ends. CDR3 in DNA: TGTGCCAGCAGCTTAGTAGCCCGGGATGGAAACACCATATATTTT. Amino acid sequence: CASSLVARDGNTIYF.

The chain recombines TRBV19 with TRBJ1-1, with 7 positions matching TRBD1. J was trimmed by 2 bases and V by 9 bases; bases with no gene match: 9. The CDR3 covers 14 residues. Germline lookup yields CDR1 LNHDA and CDR2 SQIVND (reference sequence). CDR3: CASSPGQLNTEAFF. DNA of the CDR3: TGTGCCAGCAGCCCGGGACAGTTAAACACTGAAGCTTTCTTT.

The chain joins TRBV11-2 to TRBJ1-2; D remains unclear. Trimming left V 1 base short and J 5 bases short, with 11 bases between. This CDR3 region has 14 residues. Germline V gives CDR1 SGHAT, CDR2 FQNNGV. The CDR3 coding sequence is TGTGCCAGCAGCTTAGTGCTCTCAGAATATGGCTACACCTTC. This translates into CASSLVLSEYGYTF. Full variable domain (remainder filled in from reference TRBV11-2 and TRBJ1-2): EAGVAQSPRYKIIEKRQSVAFWCNPISGHATLYWYQQILGQGPKLLIQFQNNGVVDDSQLPKDRFSAERLKGVDSTLKIQPAKLEDSAVYLCASSLVLSEYGYTFGSGTRLTVV.

The chain is built from TRBV5-4 and TRBJ2-7; perhaps TRBD1 as D (5 bases). The CDR3 loop spans 16 amino acids. Deletions cut 5 bases from V and 3 bases from J, with 21 bases between. Germline CDR1 reads SGHNT; CDR2 reads YYREEE (reference sequence). Here the CDR3 reads CASSDRPSKGDYEQYF. The CDR3 nucleotides are TGTGCCAGCAGTGACAGACCTTCCAAGGGCGACTACGAGCAGTACTTC.

This clone was picked up a small number of times. The chain joins TRBV18 to TRBJ1-5, with D unclear. The CDR3 spans 14 residues. From germline, CDR1 is KGHSH and CDR2 LQKENI. Trimming took 1 base from V and 8 from J, leaving 12 bases between them. The CDR3 reads CASSPQTGAEPQHF. Written as DNA, the CDR3 is TGTGCCAGCTCACCACAGACGGGAGCGGAGCCCCAGCATTTT.

The gene calls are TRBV21-1 and TRBJ1-5; the table's D call TRBD1 went unverified against the DNA. TRBV21-1 is a listed pseudogene. The CDR3 spans 13 residues. The CDR3 DNA reads TGTGCCAGCGTCACAGGTGACAATCAGCCCCAGCATTTT. Encoded protein: CASVTGDNQPQHF.

The rearrangement uses TRBV4-1 and TRBJ1-5; TRBD1 matches 8 bases. This CDR3 comprises 18 residues. V was pared by 2 bases and J by 0 bases, with 9 bases of the junction left unmatched. The germline V gene encodes CDR1 MGHRA and CDR2 YSYEKL. The CDR3 here is CASSQQDRVSYSNQPQHF. The CDR3, as DNA: TGCGCCAGCAGCCAACAGGACAGGGTTTCATATAGCAATCAGCCCCAGCATTTT.

This chain links TRBV19 with TRBJ1-5; D gene ambiguous. The CDR3 consists of 15 residues. Trimming left V 0 bases short and J 0 bases short, with 6 bases between. Germline V gene data show CDR1 as LNHDA and CDR2 as SQIVND (reference sequence). The CDR3: CASSIESNSNQPQHF. As DNA, the CDR3 is TGTGCCAGTAGTATAGAGTCAAATAGCAATCAGCCCCAGCATTTT.

This sequence joins TRBV10-3 and TRBJ2-7; 7 positions agree with TRBD1. The CDR3 sequence is 14 residues long. V was pared by 6 bases and J by 0 bases, with 5 bases of the junction left unmatched. Germline values: CDR1 ENHRY, CDR2 SYGVKD. In nucleotides, the CDR3 is TGTGCCATCAGCAGAACAGGGGCCTCCTACGAGCAGTACTTC. It is translated as CAISRTGASYEQYF.

The chain couples TRBV27 to TRBJ1-2, with D perhaps matching TRBD1 (6 bases). In germline, CDR1 is MNHEY, CDR2 SMNVEV (reference sequence). CDR3 length: 15 amino acids. The V and J ends lost 6 bases and 0 bases respectively, with 14 bases between them. CDR3 in DNA: TGTGCCAGCAGACTTAACAGGGCAGCTAACTATGGCTACACCTTC. Its protein product is CASRLNRAANYGYTF.

The J gene is TRBJ1-1, the V gene TRBV6-1; 8 nucleotides line up with TRBD1. This CDR3 region has 11 residues. In germline, CDR1 is MNHNS, CDR2 SASEGT. With 3 bases clipped from V and 9 bases from J, the junction kept 0 bases outside the gene matches. CDR3 sequence: CASSDRGQAFF. In DNA, the CDR3 is TGTGCCAGCAGTGACAGGGGGCAAGCTTTCTTT.

This clone was seen only once. The CDR3 reads CASSPTTGDEKLFF. CDR3 sequence (DNA): TGTGCCAGCTCACCAACGACAGGGGATGAAAAACTGTTTTTT. The chain couples TRBV18 to TRBJ1-4, with 8 bases lining up with TRBD1. The V and J ends lost 2 bases and 6 bases, in that order; junction bases with no gene match: 2. The germline V gene encodes CDR1 KGHSH and CDR2 LQKENI. The CDR3 runs 14 residues.

V gene TRBV15 combines with J gene TRBJ2-3, with a weak D call TRBD2 (5 bases). Trimming took 1 base from V and 2 from J, leaving 13 bases between them. The CDR3 loop spans 16 amino acids. The germline CDR1 and CDR2 sequences are LNHNV and YYDKDF (reference sequence). The CDR3, as DNA: TGTGCCACCAGCAGAGCTTACCCGGGGATCACAGATACGCAGTATTTT. Translation gives CATSRAYPGITDTQYF.

The chain recombines TRBV27 with TRBJ2-7; 9 nucleotides align to TRBD2. V dropped 6 bases and J dropped 0; count of bases not matched to a gene: 12. Germline CDR1 MNHEY, CDR2 SMNVEV (reference sequence). The CDR3 sequence is 17 residues long. CDR3 protein: CASRGLGGGAFSYEQYF. The CDR3 DNA sequence: TGTGCCAGCAGAGGCCTTGGCGGGGGGGCATTCTCCTACGAGCAGTACTTC.

The rearrangement joins TRBV7-9 to TRBJ1-1; D is perhaps TRBD1 (6 bases). CDR1 is SEHNR, CDR2 FQNEAQ, per germline (reference sequence). Between the trimmed V and J ends, which lost 4 bases and 3 bases, there was a span of 18 bases. This CDR3 has 16 residues. CDR3: CASSSTEGRGYTEAFF. DNA for the CDR3: TGTGCCAGCAGCTCCACCGAGGGCAGGGGTTACACTGAAGCTTTCTTT.

The chain combines TRBV10-3 with TRBJ1-2; unclear D gene. Per germline, CDR1 ENHRY and CDR2 SYGVKD. Trimming stripped 0 bases from V and 4 bases from J, with 6 bases between. CDR3 length: 13 residues. The CDR3 loop reads CAISESSSYGYTF. The CDR3 nucleotides read TGTGCCATCAGTGAGTCGTCCAGCTATGGCTACACCTTC.

The V call is TRBV10-3, the J call TRBJ1-1; the D gene is possibly TRBD1 (6 bases). The CDR3 contains 16 residues. Germline V gives CDR1 ENHRY, CDR2 SYGVKD. Trimming removed 3 bases from V and 0 bases from J, with 14 bases in between. The CDR3 here is CAISDRQGRMNTEAFF. CDR3 bases: TGTGCCATCAGTGATCGGCAGGGGCGAATGAACACTGAAGCTTTCTTT.

The genes are TRBV28 and TRBJ1-6; D is unclear. Germline CDR1 is MDHEN and CDR2 is SYDVKM. This CDR3 is built from 17 residues. Deletions cut 6 bases from V and 2 bases from J, with 17 bases between. CDR3 amino acids: CASSLREGATYNSPLHF. CDR3 in DNA: TGTGCCAGCAGCCTAAGGGAGGGCGCCACCTATAATTCACCCCTCCACTTT.

The rearrangement uses TRBV5-1 and TRBJ1-1; TRBD1 might be the D (5 bases). V was trimmed by 0 bases and J by 8 bases, leaving 11 bases between them. Germline CDR1 and CDR2: SGHRS and YFSETQ. The CDR3 extends over 13 amino acids. The CDR3 is CASSLGERGEAFF. CDR3 DNA: TGCGCCAGCAGCTTGGGGGAAAGGGGAGAAGCTTTCTTT.

The rearrangement joins TRBV5-5 to TRBJ1-6, with 7 bases matching TRBD1. This CDR3 contains 14 residues. CDR1 is SGHKS and CDR2 is YYEKEE in the germline V gene (reference sequence). V lost 7 bases to trimming and J lost 6 bases; unmatched junction nucleotides: 7. CDR3 protein: CASGLGQTNSPLHF. The CDR3, as DNA: TGTGCCAGCGGATTGGGACAGACTAATTCACCCCTCCACTTT.

With regard to this clone: Distinct nucleotide sequences in the sample also encode this CDR3. The chain carries TRBV29-1 and TRBJ1-2; TRBD1 agrees at 9 bases. The CDR3 spans 13 residues. The V gene end was trimmed by 4 bases and the J gene end by 2 bases; junction bases not matched to a gene: 2. The germline gives CDR1 SQVTM, CDR2 ANQGSEA. The CDR3 region is CSVGGTGNYGYTF. The CDR3 DNA sequence: TGCAGCGTTGGTGGGACAGGGAACTATGGCTACACCTTC.

The V call is TRBV18, the J call TRBJ1-4; TRBD1 is a possible D gene (5 bases). Germline loops: CDR1 KGHSH, CDR2 LQKENI. Trimming removed 6 bases at V and 7 bases at J, with 15 bases between. The CDR3 runs to 14 residues. Here the CDR3 DNA reads TGTGCCAGCTCGCACCGGGGGGACCCTGAAAAACTGTTTTTT. Encoded protein: CASSHRGDPEKLFF. Filled out from reference TRBV18 and TRBJ1-4, the complete variable domain reads NAGVMQNPRHLVRRRGQEARLRCSPMKGHSHVYWYRQLPEEGLKFMVYLQKENIIDESGMPKERFSAEFPKEGPSILRIQQVVRGDSAAYFCASSHRGDPEKLFFGSGTQLSVL.